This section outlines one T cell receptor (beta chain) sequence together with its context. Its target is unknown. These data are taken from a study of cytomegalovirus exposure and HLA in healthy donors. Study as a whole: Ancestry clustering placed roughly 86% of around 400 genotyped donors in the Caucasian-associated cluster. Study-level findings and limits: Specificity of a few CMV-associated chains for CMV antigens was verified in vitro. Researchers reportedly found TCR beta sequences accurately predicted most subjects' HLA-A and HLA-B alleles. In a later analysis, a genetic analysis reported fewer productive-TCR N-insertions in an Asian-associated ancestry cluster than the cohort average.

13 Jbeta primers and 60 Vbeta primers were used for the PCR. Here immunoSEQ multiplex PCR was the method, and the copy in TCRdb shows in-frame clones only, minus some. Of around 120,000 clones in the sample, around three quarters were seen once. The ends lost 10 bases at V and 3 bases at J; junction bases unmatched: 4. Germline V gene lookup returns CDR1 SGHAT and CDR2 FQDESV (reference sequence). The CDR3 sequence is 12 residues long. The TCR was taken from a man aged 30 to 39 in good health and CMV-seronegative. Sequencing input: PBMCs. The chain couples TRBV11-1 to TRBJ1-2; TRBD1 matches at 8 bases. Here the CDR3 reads CATQGADYGYTF. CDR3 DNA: TGTGCCACTCAGGGGGCGGACTATGGCTACACCTTC.